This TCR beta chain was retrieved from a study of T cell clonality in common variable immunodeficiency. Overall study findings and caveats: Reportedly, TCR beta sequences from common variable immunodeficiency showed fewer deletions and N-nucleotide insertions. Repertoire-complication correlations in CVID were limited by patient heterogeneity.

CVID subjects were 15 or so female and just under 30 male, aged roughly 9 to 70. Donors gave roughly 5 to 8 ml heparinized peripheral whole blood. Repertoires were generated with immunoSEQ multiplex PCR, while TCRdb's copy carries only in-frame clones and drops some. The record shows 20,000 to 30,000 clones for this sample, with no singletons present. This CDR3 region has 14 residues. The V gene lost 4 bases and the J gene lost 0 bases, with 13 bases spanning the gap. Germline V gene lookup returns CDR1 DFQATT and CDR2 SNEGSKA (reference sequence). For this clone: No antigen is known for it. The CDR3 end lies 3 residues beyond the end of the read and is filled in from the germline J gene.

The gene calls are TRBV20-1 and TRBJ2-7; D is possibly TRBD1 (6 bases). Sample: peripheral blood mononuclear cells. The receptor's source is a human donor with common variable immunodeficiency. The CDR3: CSAKQGWSSYEQYF. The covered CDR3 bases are TGCAGTGCTAAACAGGGTTGGAGCTCCTACGAG.